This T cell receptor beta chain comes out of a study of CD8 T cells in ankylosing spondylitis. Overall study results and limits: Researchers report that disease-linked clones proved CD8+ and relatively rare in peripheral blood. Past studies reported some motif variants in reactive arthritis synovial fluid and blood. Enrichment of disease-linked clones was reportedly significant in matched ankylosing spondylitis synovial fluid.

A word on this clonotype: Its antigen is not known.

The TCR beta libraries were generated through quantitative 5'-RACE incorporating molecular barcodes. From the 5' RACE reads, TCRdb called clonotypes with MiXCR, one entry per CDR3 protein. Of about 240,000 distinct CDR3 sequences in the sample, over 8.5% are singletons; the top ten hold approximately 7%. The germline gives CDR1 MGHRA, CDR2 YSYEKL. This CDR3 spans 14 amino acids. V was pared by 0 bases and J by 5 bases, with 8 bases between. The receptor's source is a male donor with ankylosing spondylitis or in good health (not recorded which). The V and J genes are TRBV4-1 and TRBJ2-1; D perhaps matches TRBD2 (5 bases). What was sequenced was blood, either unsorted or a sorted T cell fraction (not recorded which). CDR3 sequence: CASSQDRGNNEQFF. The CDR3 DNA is TGCGCCAGCAGCCAAGATCGGGGAAACAATGAGCAGTTCTTC.